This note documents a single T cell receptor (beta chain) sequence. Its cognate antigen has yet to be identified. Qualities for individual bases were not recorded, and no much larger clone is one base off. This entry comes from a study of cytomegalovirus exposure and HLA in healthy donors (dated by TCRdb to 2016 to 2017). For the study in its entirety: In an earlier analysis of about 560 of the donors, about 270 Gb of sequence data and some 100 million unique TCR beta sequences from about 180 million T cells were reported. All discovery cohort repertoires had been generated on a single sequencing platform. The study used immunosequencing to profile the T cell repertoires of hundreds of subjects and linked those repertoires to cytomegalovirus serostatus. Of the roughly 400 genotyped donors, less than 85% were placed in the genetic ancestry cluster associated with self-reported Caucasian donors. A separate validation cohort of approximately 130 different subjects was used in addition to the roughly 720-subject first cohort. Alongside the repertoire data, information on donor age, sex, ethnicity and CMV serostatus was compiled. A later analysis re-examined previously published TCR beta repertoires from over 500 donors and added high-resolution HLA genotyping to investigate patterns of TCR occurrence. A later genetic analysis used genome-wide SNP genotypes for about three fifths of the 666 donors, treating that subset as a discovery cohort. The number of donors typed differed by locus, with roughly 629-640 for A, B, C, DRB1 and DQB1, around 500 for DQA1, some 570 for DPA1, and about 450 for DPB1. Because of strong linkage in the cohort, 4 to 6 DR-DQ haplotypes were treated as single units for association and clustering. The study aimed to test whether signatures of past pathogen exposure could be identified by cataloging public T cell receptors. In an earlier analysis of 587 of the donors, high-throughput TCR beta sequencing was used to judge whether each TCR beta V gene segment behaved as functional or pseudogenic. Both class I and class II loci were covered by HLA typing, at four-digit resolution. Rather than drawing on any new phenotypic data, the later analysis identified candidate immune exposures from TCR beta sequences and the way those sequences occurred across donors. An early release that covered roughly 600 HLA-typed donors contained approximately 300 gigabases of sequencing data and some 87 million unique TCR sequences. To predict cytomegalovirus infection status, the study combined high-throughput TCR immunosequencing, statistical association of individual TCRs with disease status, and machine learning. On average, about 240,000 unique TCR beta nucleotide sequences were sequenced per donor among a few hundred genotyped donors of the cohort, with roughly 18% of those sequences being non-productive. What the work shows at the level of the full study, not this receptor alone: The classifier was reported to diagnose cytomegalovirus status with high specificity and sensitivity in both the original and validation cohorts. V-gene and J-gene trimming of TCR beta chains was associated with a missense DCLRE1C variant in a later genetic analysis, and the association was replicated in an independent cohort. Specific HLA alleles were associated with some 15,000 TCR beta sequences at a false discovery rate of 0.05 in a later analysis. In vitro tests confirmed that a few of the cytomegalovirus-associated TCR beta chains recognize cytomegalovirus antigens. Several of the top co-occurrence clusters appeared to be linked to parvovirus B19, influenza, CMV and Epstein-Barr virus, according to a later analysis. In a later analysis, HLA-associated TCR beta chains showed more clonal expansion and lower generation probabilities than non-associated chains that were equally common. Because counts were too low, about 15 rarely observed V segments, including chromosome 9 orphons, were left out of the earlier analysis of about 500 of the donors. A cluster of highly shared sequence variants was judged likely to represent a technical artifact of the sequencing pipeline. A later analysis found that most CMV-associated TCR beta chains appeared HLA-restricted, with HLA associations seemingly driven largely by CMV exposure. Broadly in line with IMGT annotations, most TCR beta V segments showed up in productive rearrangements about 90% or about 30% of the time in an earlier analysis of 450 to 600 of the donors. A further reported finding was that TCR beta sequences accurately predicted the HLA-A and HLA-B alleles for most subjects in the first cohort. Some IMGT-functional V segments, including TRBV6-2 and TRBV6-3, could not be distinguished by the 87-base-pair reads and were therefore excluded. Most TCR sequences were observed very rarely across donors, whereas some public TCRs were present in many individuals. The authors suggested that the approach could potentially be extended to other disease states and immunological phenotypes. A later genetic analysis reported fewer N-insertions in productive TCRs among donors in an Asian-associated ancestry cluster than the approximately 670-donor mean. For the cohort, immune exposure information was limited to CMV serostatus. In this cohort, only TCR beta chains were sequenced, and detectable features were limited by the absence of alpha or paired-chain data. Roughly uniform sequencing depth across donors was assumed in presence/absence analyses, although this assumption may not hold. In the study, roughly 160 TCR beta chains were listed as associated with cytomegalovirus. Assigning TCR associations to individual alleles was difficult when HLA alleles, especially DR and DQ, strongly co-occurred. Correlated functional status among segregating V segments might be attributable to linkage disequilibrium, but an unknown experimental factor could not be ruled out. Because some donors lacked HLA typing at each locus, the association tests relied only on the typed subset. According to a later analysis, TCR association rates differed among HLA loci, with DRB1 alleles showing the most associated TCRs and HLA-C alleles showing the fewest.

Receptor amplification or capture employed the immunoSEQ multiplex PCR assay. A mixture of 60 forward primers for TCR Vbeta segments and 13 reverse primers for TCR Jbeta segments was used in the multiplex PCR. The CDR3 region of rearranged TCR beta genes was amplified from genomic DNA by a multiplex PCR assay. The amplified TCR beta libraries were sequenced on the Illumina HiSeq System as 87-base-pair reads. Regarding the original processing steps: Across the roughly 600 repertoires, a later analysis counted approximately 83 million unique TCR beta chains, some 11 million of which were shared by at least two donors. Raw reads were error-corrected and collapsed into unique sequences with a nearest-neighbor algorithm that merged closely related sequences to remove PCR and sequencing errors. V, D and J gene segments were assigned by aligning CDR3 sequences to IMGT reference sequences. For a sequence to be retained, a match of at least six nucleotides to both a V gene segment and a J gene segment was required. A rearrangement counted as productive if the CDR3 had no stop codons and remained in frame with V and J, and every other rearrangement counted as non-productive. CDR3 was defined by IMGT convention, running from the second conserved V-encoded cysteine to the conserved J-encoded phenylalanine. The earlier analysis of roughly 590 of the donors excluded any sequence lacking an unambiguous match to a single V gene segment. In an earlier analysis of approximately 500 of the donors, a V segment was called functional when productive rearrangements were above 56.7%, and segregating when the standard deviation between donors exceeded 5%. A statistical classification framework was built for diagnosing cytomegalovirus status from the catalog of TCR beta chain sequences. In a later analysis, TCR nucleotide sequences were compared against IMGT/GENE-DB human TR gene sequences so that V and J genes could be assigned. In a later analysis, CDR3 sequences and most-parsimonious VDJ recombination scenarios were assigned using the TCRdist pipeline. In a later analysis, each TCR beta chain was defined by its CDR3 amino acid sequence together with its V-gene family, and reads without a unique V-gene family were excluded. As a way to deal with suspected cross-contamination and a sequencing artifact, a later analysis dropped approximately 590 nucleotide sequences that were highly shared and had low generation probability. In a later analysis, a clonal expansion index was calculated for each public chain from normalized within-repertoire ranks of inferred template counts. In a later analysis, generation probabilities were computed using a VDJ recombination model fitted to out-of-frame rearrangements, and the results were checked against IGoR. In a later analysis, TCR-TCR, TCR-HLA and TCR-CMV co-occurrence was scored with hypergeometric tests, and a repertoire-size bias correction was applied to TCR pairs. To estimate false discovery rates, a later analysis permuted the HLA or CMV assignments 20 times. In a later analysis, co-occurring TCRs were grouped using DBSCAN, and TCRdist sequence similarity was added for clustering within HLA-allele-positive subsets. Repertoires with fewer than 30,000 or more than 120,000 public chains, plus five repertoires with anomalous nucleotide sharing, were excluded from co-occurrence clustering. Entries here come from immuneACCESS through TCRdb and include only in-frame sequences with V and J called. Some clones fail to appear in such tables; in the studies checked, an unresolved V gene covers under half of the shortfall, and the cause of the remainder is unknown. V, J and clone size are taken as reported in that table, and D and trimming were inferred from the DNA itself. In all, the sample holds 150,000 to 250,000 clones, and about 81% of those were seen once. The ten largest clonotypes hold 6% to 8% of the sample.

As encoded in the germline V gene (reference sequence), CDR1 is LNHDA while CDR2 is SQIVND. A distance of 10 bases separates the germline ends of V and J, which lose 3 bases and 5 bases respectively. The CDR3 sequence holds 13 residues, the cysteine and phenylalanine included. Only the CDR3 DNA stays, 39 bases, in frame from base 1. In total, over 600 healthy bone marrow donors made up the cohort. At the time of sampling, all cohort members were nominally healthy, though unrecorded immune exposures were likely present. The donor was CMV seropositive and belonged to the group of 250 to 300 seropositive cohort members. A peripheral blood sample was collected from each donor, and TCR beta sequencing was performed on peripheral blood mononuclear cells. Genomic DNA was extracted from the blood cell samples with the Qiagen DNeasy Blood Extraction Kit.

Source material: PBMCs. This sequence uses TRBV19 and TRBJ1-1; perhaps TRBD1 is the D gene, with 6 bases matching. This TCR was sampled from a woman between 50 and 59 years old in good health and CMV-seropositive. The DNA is TGTGCCAGTAGTATGACAGGTGGGACTGAAGCTTTCTTT. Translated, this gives CASSMTGGTEAFF.